This TCR beta chain was identified in a study of identifying expanded T cells in peripheral blood. In the case of this clone: Antigen: not known.

Points from the study as a whole: Variance in clone template counts between approximately two-week samples significantly increased with total template count across all healthy donors. Over about two and four weeks, about 15 and 18 clones changed, versus 1.2 between replicates.

Repertoires were generated with immunoSEQ multiplex PCR, while TCRdb's copy carries only in-frame clones and drops some. This table holds 80,000 to 90,000 clones, around 86% found once. V dropped 7 bases and J dropped 2 bases, with 15 bases sitting between them. CDR1 is MNHNS and CDR2 is SASEGT in the germline V gene. The CDR3 covers 14 residues. What was sequenced was blood. The chain recombines TRBV6-1 with TRBJ2-7; no clear D gene. The clonotype comes from a person aged 18-70 years in good health. The DNA for the CDR3 is TGTGCCAGCAATTGGTCAGATGGGACCTACGAGCAGTACTTC. Translation: CASNWSDGTYEQYF.